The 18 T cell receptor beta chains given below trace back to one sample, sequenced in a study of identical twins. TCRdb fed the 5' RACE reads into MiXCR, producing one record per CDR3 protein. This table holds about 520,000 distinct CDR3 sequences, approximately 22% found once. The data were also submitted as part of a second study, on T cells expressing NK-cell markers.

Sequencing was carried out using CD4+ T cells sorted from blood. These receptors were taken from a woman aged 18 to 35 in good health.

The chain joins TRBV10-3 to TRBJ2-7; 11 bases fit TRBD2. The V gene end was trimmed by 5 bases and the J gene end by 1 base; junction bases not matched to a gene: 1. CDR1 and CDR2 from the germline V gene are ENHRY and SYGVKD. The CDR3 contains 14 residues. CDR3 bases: TGTGCCATCAGTCGACTAGCGGGGTCCTACGAGCAGTACTTC. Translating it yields CAISRLAGSYEQYF.

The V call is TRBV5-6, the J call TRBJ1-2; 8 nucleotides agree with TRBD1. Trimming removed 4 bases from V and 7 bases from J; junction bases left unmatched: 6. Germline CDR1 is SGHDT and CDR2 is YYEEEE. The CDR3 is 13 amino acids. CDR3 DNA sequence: TGTGCCAGCAGCATGGCAGGGGGCGGTGGCTACACCTTC. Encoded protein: CASSMAGGGGYTF.

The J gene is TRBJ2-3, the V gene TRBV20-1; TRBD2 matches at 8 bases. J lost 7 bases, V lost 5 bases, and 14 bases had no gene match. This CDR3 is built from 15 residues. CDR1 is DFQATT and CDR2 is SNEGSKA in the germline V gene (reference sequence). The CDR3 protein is CSAPLTSESRYTQYF. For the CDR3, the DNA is TGCAGTGCTCCCCTGACTAGCGAGAGTAGATATACGCAGTATTTT.

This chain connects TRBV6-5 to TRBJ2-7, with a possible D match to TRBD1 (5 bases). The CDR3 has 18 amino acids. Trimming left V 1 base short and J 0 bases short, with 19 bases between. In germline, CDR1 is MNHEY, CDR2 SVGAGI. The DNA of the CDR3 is TGTGCCAGCAGTTACTTGTCAGCCGGTGGGGCCCGCTCCTACGAGCAGTACTTC. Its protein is CASSYLSAGGARSYEQYF.

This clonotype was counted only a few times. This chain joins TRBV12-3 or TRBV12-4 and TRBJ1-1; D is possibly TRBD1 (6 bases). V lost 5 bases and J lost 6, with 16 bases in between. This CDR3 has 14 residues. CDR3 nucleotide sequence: TGTGCCAGCAGTCCATTACCGACAGGATCTGAAGCTTTCTTT. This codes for CASSPLPTGSEAFF.

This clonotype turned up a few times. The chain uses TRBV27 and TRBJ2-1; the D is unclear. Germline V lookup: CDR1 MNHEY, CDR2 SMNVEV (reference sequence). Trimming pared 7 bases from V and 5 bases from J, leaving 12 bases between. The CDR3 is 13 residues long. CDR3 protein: CASTKHGHNEQFF. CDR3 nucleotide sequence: TGTGCCAGCACCAAACACGGCCACAATGAGCAGTTCTTC.

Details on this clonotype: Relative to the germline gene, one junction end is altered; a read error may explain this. The CDR3 bases are TGTGCCAGCAGCCCCACGGCGACGACCCTGTACTTC. It codes for CASSPTATTLYF. The chain uses TRBV5-8 and TRBJ2-5; no reliable D call. The germline V gene has CDR1 SGHTS and CDR2 YDEGEE. CDR3 length: 12 residues.

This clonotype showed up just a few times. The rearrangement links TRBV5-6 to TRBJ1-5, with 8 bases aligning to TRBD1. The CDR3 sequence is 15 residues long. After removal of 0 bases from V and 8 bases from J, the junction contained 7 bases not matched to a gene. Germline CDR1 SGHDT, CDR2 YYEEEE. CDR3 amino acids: CASSLESTGAEPQHF. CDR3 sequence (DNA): TGTGCCAGCAGCTTGGAGTCGACAGGGGCTGAGCCCCAGCATTTT.

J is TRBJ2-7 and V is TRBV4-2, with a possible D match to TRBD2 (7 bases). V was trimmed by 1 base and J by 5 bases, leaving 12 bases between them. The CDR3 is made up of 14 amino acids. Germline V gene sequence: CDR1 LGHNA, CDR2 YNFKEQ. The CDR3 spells CASSQVGGGNEQYF. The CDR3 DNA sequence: TGTGCCAGCAGCCAAGTGGGGGGGGGCAACGAGCAGTACTTC.

The CDR3 nucleotides read TGTGCCAGCAGCCCCGGACTAGCGAGGGGGGGGAATGAGCAGTTCTTC. Its protein is CASSPGLARGGNEQFF. The chain carries TRBV11-2 and TRBJ2-1; 9 nucleotides align to TRBD2. Germline V gives CDR1 SGHAT, CDR2 FQNNGV. The CDR3 has 16 residues. Losses at the gene ends were 5 bases for V and 7 bases for J; bases not matched to a gene: 12.

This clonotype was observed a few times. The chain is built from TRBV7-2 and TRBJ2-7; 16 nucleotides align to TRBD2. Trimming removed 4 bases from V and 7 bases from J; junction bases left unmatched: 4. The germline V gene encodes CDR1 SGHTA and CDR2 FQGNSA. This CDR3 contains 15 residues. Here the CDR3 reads CASSWGLAGGHEQYF. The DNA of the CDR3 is TGTGCCAGCAGCTGGGGACTAGCGGGAGGGCATGAGCAGTACTTC.

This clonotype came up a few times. CDR3 loop: CASRELAGVVGELFF. CDR3 coding DNA: TGTGCCAGCAGAGAACTAGCGGGAGTTGTCGGGGAGCTGTTTTTT. The chain recombines TRBV6-1 with TRBJ2-2; TRBD2 matches at 11 bases. Losses at the gene ends were 6 bases for V and 7 bases for J; bases not matched to a gene: 7. CDR1 and CDR2 (germline): MNHNS, SASEGT. The CDR3 totals 15 residues.

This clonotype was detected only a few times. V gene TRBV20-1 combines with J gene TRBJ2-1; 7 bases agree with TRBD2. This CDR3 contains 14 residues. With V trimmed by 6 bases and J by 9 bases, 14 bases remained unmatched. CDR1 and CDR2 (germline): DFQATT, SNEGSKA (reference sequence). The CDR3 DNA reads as TGCAGTGCCACGCCCCCTCGGGGAGGGAGTGAGCAGTTCTTC. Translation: CSATPPRGGSEQFF.

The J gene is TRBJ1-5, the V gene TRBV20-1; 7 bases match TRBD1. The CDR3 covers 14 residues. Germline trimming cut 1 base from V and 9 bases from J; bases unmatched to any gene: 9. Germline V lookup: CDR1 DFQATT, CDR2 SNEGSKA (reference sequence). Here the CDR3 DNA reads TGCAGTGCTAGAGGAGGCCAGGGGGGTGTGCCCCAGCATTTT. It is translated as CSARGGQGGVPQHF.

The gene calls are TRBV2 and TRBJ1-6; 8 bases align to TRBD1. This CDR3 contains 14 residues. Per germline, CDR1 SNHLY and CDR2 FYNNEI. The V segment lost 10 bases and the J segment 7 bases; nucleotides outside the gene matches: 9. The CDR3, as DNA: TGTGCCACCATACGACAGGGGAACAATTCACCCCTCCACTTT. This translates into CATIRQGNNSPLHF. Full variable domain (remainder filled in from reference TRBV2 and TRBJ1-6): EPEVTQTPSHQVTQMGQEVILRCVPISNHLYFYWYRQILGQKVEFLVSFYNNEISEKSEIFDDQFSVERPDGSNFTLKIRSTKLEDSAMYFCATIRQGNNSPLHFGNGTRLTVT.

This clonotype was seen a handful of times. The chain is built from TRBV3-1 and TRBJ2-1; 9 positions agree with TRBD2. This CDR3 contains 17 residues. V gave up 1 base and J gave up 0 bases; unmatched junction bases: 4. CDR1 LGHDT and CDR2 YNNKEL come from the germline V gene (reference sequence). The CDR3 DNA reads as TGTGCCAGCAGCCAAGTGCGGGAGGGCCTCTCCTACAATGAGCAGTTCTTC. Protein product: CASSQVREGLSYNEQFF.

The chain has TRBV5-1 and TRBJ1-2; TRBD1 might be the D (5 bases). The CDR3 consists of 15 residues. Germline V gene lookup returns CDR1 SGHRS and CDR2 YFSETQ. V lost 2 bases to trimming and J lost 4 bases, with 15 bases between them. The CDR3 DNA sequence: TGCGCCAGCAGCTTCGACAGCCGCCCATCCTATGGCTACACCTTC. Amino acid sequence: CASSFDSRPSYGYTF.

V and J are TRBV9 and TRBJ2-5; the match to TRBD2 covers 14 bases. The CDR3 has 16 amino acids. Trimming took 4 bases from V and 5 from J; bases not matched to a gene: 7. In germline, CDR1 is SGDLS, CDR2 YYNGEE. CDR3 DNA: TGTGCCAGCAGCTTAGGGACTAGCGGGGGAAGCGAGACCCAGTACTTC. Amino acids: CASSLGTSGGSETQYF.